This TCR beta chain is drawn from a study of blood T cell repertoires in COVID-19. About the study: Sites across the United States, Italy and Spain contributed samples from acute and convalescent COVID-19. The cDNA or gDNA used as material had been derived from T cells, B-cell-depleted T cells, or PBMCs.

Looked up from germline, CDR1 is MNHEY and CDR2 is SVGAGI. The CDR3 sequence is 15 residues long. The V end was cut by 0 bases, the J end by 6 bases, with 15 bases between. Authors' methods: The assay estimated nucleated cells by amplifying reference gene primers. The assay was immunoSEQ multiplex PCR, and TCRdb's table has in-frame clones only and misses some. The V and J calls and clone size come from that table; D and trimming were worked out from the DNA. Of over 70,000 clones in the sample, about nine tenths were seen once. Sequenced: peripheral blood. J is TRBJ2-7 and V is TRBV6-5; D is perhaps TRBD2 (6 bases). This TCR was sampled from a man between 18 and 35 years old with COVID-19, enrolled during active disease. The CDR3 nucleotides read TGTGCCAGCAGTTACTCGGGACTTGTCCCTCGCGAGCAGTACTTC. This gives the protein CASSYSGLVPREQYF.